The present TCR beta chain was sequenced within a study of beta chain features in type 1 diabetes. Study findings and constraints: In comparison with healthy donors, patients had naive, central memory and Treg TCRB repertoires that appeared more similar. Type 1 diabetes patients had moderately but significantly shorter TCRB CDR3s in all four CD4+ subsets.

Worth noting for this clone: Its cognate antigen is unknown.

This CDR3 has 13 residues. The V end was cut by 6 bases, the J end by 4 bases, with 12 bases between. CDR1 and CDR2 from the germline V gene are SGHTA and FQGNSA. Investigators reverse transcribed all isolated RNA, so they sequenced expressed TCRB transcripts. Produced via immunoSEQ multiplex PCR; TCRdb's table is partial and in-frame only. This sample has around 710,000 clones, with roughly 12% found just once. Sorted cells reached over 98% purity in every population. This TCR was sampled from a man aged 25 to 40 with type 1 diabetes. Sequenced input: naive CD4+ T cells from blood. This chain connects TRBV7-2 to TRBJ1-2; no definite D call. The DNA for the CDR3 is TGTGCCAGCAGGGGCAGTAGAGTCTATGGCTACACCTTC. It specifies CASRGSRVYGYTF.